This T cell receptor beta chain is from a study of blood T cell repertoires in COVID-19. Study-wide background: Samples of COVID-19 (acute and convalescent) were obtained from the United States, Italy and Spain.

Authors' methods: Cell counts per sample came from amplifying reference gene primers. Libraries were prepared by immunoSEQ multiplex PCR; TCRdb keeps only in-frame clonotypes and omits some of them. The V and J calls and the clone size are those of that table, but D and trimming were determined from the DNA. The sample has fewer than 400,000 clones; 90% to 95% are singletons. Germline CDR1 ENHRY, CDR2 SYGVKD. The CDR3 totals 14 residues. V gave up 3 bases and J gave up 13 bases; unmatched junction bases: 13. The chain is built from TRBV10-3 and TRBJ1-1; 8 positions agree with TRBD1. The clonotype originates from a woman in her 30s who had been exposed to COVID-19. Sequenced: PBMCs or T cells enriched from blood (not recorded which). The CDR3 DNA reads TGTGCCATCAGTGAAAGTCAGGGGGCAGGACCGGGTTTCTTT. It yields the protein CAISESQGAGPGFF.